This paragraph reports one T cell receptor beta chain. The target antigen is unknown. These data come from a study of CXCR3-negative and CXCR3-positive naive CD8 T cells. Study-wide points: Naive CXCR3-negative cells resembled naive CXCR3-positive cells in TRBV-TRBJ usage; memory cells differed. In CXCR3-positive naive cells, the TRB CDR3s were more hydrophobic than in CXCR3-negative naive cells.

Through 5' RACE with UMI labels, the TRB cDNA libraries were prepared. TCRdb re-called the 5' RACE reads and catalogs CDR3 proteins one per entry, DNA excluded. The sample data list around 50,000 distinct CDR3 sequences. The naive CD8+ gate required CD45RO-CCR7+CD27+CD95- phenotype. This clonotype was sampled from a human donor in good health. Some clones in this sample may be carry-over from other donors' samples. The material sequenced was naive CXCR3+ CD8+ T cells from blood. Subset specified: CD45RO-CCR7+CD27+CD95- naive CD8+ T cells expressing CXCR3 (TNR3+).

The CDR3 sequence is CASTAQATQLEQYF. The chain recombines TRBV12-3 or TRBV12-4 with TRBJ2-7; TCRdb names TRBD1, which stays unverified in the absence of DNA. The CDR3 is 14 amino acids.